The present TCR beta chain was sequenced within a study of blood T cell repertoires in COVID-19. V lost 7 bases, J lost 7 bases, and 15 bases stayed unmatched. The CDR3 has 16 residues. Some clones are missing from TCRdb's copy, which holds only in-frame ones; the method was immunoSEQ multiplex PCR. Of approximately 50,000 clones listed, approximately 90% are singletons. Sequencing input: peripheral blood. The receptor comes from a man in his 70s with acute or convalescent COVID-19. The chain couples TRBV6-7 to TRBJ1-4, with 7 positions matching TRBD1. TRBV6-7 is assigned to the ORF class and has an uncertain function. CDR3 coding DNA: TGTGCCAGCATAAAAGGCTTCAGGGGGTTTTTTGAAAAACTGTTTTTT. Translation gives CASIKGFRGFFEKLFF.